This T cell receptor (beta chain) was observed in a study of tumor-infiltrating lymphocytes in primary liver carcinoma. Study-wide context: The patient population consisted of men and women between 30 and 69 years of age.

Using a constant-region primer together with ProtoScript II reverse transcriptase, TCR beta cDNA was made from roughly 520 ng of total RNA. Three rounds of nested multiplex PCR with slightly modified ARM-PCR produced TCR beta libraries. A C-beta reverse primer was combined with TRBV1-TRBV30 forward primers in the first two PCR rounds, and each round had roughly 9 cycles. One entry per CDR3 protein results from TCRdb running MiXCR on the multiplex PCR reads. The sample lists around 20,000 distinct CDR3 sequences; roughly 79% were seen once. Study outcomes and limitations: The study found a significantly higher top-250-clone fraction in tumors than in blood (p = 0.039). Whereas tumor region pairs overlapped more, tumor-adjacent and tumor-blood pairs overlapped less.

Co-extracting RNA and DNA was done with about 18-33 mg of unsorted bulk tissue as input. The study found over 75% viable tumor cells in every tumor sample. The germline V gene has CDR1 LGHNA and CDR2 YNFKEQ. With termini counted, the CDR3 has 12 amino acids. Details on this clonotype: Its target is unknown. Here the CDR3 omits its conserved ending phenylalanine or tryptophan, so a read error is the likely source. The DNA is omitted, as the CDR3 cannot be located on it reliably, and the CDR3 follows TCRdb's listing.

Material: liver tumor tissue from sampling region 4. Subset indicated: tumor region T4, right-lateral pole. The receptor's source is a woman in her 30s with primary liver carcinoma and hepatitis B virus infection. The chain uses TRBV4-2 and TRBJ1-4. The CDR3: CAGSQDREKLFL.